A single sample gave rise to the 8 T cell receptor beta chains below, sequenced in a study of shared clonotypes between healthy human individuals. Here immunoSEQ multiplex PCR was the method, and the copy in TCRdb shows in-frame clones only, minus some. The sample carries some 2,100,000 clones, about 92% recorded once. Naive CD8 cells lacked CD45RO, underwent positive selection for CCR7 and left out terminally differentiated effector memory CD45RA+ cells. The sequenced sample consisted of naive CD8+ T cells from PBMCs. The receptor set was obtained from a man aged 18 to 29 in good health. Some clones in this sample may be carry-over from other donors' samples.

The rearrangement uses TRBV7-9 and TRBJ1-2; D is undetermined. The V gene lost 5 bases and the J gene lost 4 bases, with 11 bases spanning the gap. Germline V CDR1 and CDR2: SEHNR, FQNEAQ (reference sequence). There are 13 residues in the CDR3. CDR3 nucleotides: TGTGCCAGCAGCCGGGCTACAGTCTATGGCTACACCTTC. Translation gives CASSRATVYGYTF.

The CDR3 spells CATSRAGEYNEQFF. The CDR3 bases are TGTGCCACCAGCAGAGCGGGGGAGTACAATGAGCAGTTCTTC. The chain has TRBV15 and TRBJ2-1; D is possibly TRBD2 (6 bases). Trimming took 1 base from V and 4 from J, leaving 8 bases between them. Germline CDR1 reads LNHNV; CDR2 reads YYDKDF (reference sequence). CDR3 length: 14 residues.

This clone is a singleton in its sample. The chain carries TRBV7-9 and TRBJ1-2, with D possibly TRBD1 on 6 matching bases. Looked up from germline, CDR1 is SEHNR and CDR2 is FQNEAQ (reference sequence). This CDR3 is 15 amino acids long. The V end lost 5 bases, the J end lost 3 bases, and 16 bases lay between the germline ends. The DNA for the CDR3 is TGTGCCAGCAGCCACTCTGGGGGGCCTTACTATGGCTACACCTTC. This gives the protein CASSHSGGPYYGYTF.

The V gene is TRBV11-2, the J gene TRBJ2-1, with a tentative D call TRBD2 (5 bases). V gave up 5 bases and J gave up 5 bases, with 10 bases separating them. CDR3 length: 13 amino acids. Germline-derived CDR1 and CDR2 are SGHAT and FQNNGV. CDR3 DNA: TGTGCCAGCAGCCCGGACTCAAACAATGAGCAGTTCTTC. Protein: CASSPDSNNEQFF.

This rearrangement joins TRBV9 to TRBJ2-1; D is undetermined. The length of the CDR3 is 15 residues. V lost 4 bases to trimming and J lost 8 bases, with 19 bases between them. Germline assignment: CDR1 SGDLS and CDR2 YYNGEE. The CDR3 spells CASSPGWSSGDEQFF. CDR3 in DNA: TGTGCCAGCAGCCCCGGGTGGAGTTCAGGAGATGAGCAGTTCTTC.

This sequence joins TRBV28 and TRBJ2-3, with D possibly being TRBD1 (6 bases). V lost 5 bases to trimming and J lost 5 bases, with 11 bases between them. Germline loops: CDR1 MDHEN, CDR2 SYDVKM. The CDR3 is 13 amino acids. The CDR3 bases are TGTGCCAGCAGTATACAGGGTAGAGATACGCAGTATTTT. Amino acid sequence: CASSIQGRDTQYF.

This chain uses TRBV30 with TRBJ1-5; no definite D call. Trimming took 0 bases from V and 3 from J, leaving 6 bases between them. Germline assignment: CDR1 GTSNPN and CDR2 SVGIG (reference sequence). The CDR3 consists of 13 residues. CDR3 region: CAWSVRYNQPQHF. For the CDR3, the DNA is TGTGCCTGGAGTGTCAGGTACAATCAGCCCCAGCATTTT.

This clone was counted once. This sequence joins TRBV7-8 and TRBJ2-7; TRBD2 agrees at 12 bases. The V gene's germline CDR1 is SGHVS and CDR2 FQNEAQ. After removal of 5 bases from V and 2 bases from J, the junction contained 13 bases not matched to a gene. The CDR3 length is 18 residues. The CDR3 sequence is CASSRRGSTSGSAYEQYF. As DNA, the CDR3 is TGTGCCAGCAGCCGCCGGGGTTCGACTAGCGGGAGTGCCTACGAGCAGTACTTC.